These T cell receptor beta chains were read from a single sample in a study of control samples from healthy donors and cancer patients. Only in-frame clones appear in the TCRdb table, and some are missing; sequencing was by immunoSEQ multiplex PCR. The sample has over 150,000 clones; 91% are singletons. Sequencing was performed on blood. Receptor source: a woman in her forties in good health. Both conserved end residues are part of each CDR3. The D gene is left open where the match is weak. The size entry is marked missing in some rows and otherwise reads once, few, many or a size class.

v_gene: TRBV6-5; d_gene: TRBD1; abundance: .; j_gene: TRBJ1-1; CDR3nt: TGTGCCAGCAGTTATAACAGGGGTGACACTGAAGCTTTCTTT; CDR3aa: CASSYNRGDTEAFF
v_gene: TRBV28; d_gene: TRBD1; abundance: .; j_gene: TRBJ1-6; CDR3nt: TGTGCCAGCATCAAGGACAGGTTCTATAATTCACCCCTCCACTTT; CDR3aa: CASIKDRFYNSPLHF
v_gene: TRBV19; d_gene: .; abundance: .; j_gene: TRBJ1-6; CDR3nt: TGTGCCAGTAGTTTATGGGCTGACTCACCCCTCCACTTT; CDR3aa: CASSLWADSPLHF
v_gene: TRBV7-4; d_gene: .; abundance: .; j_gene: TRBJ1-3; CDR3nt: TGTGCCAGCAGCTTGCAAGCCGGATTTTCGGGGAATGGAAACACCATATATTTT; CDR3aa: CASSLQAGFSGNGNTIYF
v_gene: TRBV10-3; d_gene: .; abundance: once; j_gene: TRBJ1-1; CDR3nt: TGTGCCATCAGTACAGGGCCTGAAGCTTTCTTT; CDR3aa: CAISTGPEAFF
v_gene: TRBV5-1; d_gene: TRBD2; abundance: .; j_gene: TRBJ2-1; CDR3nt: TGCGCCAGCAGCTTGGAAGCGGGGGGCCCCTACAATGAGCAGTTCTTC; CDR3aa: CASSLEAGGPYNEQFF
v_gene: TRBV5-1; d_gene: .; abundance: .; j_gene: TRBJ2-7; CDR3nt: TGCGCCAGCAGCTCCTCTAGCGAACTCCGAACCTACGAGCAGTACTTC; CDR3aa: CASSSSSELRTYEQYF
v_gene: TRBV7-9; d_gene: .; abundance: .; j_gene: TRBJ2-2; CDR3nt: TGTGCCAGCACCTTCGACAGCAACACCGGGGAGCTGTTTTTT; CDR3aa: CASTFDSNTGELFF
v_gene: TRBV3-1/TRBV3-2; d_gene: TRBD1; abundance: once; j_gene: TRBJ1-1; CDR3nt: TGTGCCACCACCCTACAGGGGAAGGGGGCTTTCTTT; CDR3aa: CATTLQGKGAFF
v_gene: TRBV11-2; d_gene: .; abundance: .; j_gene: TRBJ2-5; CDR3nt: TGTGCCAGCAGCTTAGGTGGGGGGATGGTGGAGACCCAGTACTTC; CDR3aa: CASSLGGGMVETQYF
v_gene: TRBV10-2; d_gene: TRBD2; abundance: .; j_gene: TRBJ2-3; CDR3nt: TGCGCCAGCACCTCGACTAGCGGGATCGCTGATACGCAGTATTTT; CDR3aa: CASTSTSGIADTQYF
v_gene: TRBV2; d_gene: .; abundance: .; j_gene: TRBJ1-6; CDR3nt: TGTGCCAGCAGTGGACAAGTTTCACCCCTCCACTTT; CDR3aa: CASSGQVSPLHF
v_gene: TRBV15; d_gene: .; abundance: .; j_gene: TRBJ2-5; CDR3nt: TGTGCCACCAGCCTCTCCCCGGAGGGGACCCAGTACTTC; CDR3aa: CATSLSPEGTQYF
v_gene: TRBV2; d_gene: TRBD1; abundance: .; j_gene: TRBJ2-3; CDR3nt: TGTGCCAGCAGACTTCAAACTCTCCGGGACAGGGGGCCTTCTAGCACAGATACGCAGTATTTT; CDR3aa: CASRLQTLRDRGPSSTDTQYF
v_gene: TRBV29-1; d_gene: .; abundance: .; j_gene: TRBJ1-4; CDR3nt: TGCAGCGTTGCACACGGTGGGGGTAATGAAAAACTGTTTTTT; CDR3aa: CSVAHGGGNEKLFF
v_gene: TRBV5-5; d_gene: .; abundance: .; j_gene: TRBJ1-1; CDR3nt: TGTGCCAGCAGCTTCTCCAACACTGAAGCTTTCTTT; CDR3aa: CASSFSNTEAFF
v_gene: TRBV2; d_gene: TRBD1; abundance: .; j_gene: TRBJ1-2; CDR3nt: TGTGCCAGCAGTATACCGGGACAGGGGAGTTATGGCTACACCTTC; CDR3aa: CASSIPGQGSYGYTF
v_gene: TRBV18; d_gene: .; abundance: few; j_gene: TRBJ2-2; CDR3nt: TGTGCCAGCTCACCGGCGGAGGGGACCTTCGGGGAGCTGTTTTTT; CDR3aa: CASSPAEGTFGELFF
v_gene: TRBV9; d_gene: .; abundance: .; j_gene: TRBJ1-3; CDR3nt: TGTGCCAGCAGCTTAGGGAGGGAGTCTGGAAACACCATATATTTT; CDR3aa: CASSLGRESGNTIYF
v_gene: TRBV12-3/TRBV12-4; d_gene: .; abundance: .; j_gene: TRBJ2-7; CDR3nt: TGTGCCAGCAGTTCGACGGAGATCTACGAGCAGTACTTC; CDR3aa: CASSSTEIYEQYF
v_gene: TRBV6-2/TRBV6-3; d_gene: .; abundance: .; j_gene: TRBJ1-6; CDR3nt: TGTGCCAGCAGTTACTGGCCCCACCCGAATTCACCCCTCCACTTT; CDR3aa: CASSYWPHPNSPLHF
v_gene: TRBV6-1; d_gene: .; abundance: .; j_gene: TRBJ2-7; CDR3nt: TGTGCCAGCAGTGAAGTCGGCGGTCCCTACGAGCAGTACTTC; CDR3aa: CASSEVGGPYEQYF
v_gene: TRBV18; d_gene: .; abundance: .; j_gene: TRBJ1-3; CDR3nt: TGTGCCAGCTCACCAGGGATCTCTGGAAACACCATATATTTT; CDR3aa: CASSPGISGNTIYF
v_gene: TRBV15; d_gene: .; abundance: .; j_gene: TRBJ2-5; CDR3nt: TGTGCCACCAGCAGTTTTATTGGGGCCTCCGAATCAATCCAAGAGACCCAGTACTTC; CDR3aa: CATSSFIGASESIQETQYF
v_gene: TRBV6-5; d_gene: .; abundance: .; j_gene: TRBJ2-7; CDR3nt: TGTGCCAGCAGTTACGGATTTGGGGACGAGCAGTACTTC; CDR3aa: CASSYGFGDEQYF
v_gene: TRBV27; d_gene: .; abundance: .; j_gene: TRBJ2-1; CDR3nt: TGTGCCAGCTGGGCGGGGGCCAGCTCCTACAATGAGCAGTTCTTC; CDR3aa: CASWAGASSYNEQFF
v_gene: TRBV27; d_gene: .; abundance: .; j_gene: TRBJ1-2; CDR3nt: TGTGCCAGCACTCGAACGTTGGGAGCAGGTTATGGCTACACCTTC; CDR3aa: CASTRTLGAGYGYTF
v_gene: TRBV19; d_gene: .; abundance: once; j_gene: TRBJ2-1; CDR3nt: TGTGCCAGTAGTATAGGCTCCTACAATGAGCAGTTCTTC; CDR3aa: CASSIGSYNEQFF
v_gene: TRBV5-1; d_gene: TRBD2; abundance: .; j_gene: TRBJ2-5; CDR3nt: TGCGCCAGCAGCTTGTGGGGGGGTTCCCAAGAGACCCAGTACTTC; CDR3aa: CASSLWGGSQETQYF
v_gene: TRBV19; d_gene: .; abundance: .; j_gene: TRBJ1-4; CDR3nt: TGTGCCAGTAGTATTGGCCTTTTTGGGGACGGTGGGAATGAAAAACTGTTTTTT; CDR3aa: CASSIGLFGDGGNEKLFF
v_gene: TRBV4-1; d_gene: .; abundance: .; j_gene: TRBJ1-5; CDR3nt: TGCGCCAGCAGCCAAGAATTCAATCAGCCCCAGCATTTT; CDR3aa: CASSQEFNQPQHF
v_gene: TRBV13; d_gene: .; abundance: .; j_gene: TRBJ2-2; CDR3nt: TGTGCCAGCAGCTTATCAGGGGTAACCGGGGAGCTGTTTTTT; CDR3aa: CASSLSGVTGELFF
v_gene: TRBV28; d_gene: .; abundance: .; j_gene: TRBJ2-3; CDR3nt: TGTGCCAGCAGTTTCCGCGCCGGTGGCACAGATACGCAGTATTTT; CDR3aa: CASSFRAGGTDTQYF
v_gene: TRBV18; d_gene: .; abundance: .; j_gene: TRBJ1-2; CDR3nt: TGTGCCAGCCGACCCAATGTGGTGGAGCCTGGCTACACCTTC; CDR3aa: CASRPNVVEPGYTF
v_gene: TRBV5-1; d_gene: .; abundance: once; j_gene: TRBJ2-3; CDR3nt: TGCGCCAGCAGCTTCTGGGGTCGAGATACGCAGTATTTT; CDR3aa: CASSFWGRDTQYF
v_gene: TRBV7-8; d_gene: .; abundance: once; j_gene: TRBJ2-1; CDR3nt: TGTGCCAGCAGCTCGGGACCGCCGGTATACAATGAGCAGTTCTTC; CDR3aa: CASSSGPPVYNEQFF
v_gene: TRBV7-9; d_gene: .; abundance: .; j_gene: TRBJ2-7; CDR3nt: TGTGCCAGCAGCTTAGTAGGGATCCCCTACGAGCAGTACTTC; CDR3aa: CASSLVGIPYEQYF
v_gene: TRBV10-3; d_gene: .; abundance: .; j_gene: TRBJ2-7; CDR3nt: TGTGCCATCAAGGAGGGCAGCAACTACGAGCAGTACTTC; CDR3aa: CAIKEGSNYEQYF
v_gene: TRBV3-1/TRBV3-2; d_gene: .; abundance: .; j_gene: TRBJ1-4; CDR3nt: TGTGCCAGCAGCCAAGATCAAGAAAAACTGTTTTTT; CDR3aa: CASSQDQEKLFF
v_gene: TRBV18; d_gene: TRBD1; abundance: once; j_gene: TRBJ2-3; CDR3nt: TGTGCCAGCTCACGGGACAGTAGCACAGATACGCAGTATTTT; CDR3aa: CASSRDSSTDTQYF
v_gene: TRBV9; d_gene: .; abundance: once; j_gene: TRBJ2-1; CDR3nt: TGTGCCAGCAGCGTAGCTACGTGGGGGATCAATGAGCAGTTCTTC; CDR3aa: CASSVATWGINEQFF
v_gene: TRBV5-6; d_gene: .; abundance: once; j_gene: TRBJ2-1; CDR3nt: TGTGCCAGCAGCAGGACTGGTGAGCAGTTCTTC; CDR3aa: CASSRTGEQFF
v_gene: TRBV29-1; d_gene: TRBD1; abundance: .; j_gene: TRBJ1-6; CDR3nt: TGCAGCGTCGGGACAGGGAATTCACCCCTCCACTTT; CDR3aa: CSVGTGNSPLHF
v_gene: TRBV2; d_gene: .; abundance: .; j_gene: TRBJ2-7; CDR3nt: TGTGCCAGCAGTGAAGACACAACCTACGAGCAGTACTTC; CDR3aa: CASSEDTTYEQYF
v_gene: TRBV2; d_gene: .; abundance: once; j_gene: TRBJ1-5; CDR3nt: TGTGCCAGCAGTGTTATGGATAGCAATCAGCCCCAGCATTTT; CDR3aa: CASSVMDSNQPQHF
v_gene: TRBV5-1; d_gene: .; abundance: .; j_gene: TRBJ1-2; CDR3nt: TGCGCCAGCAGCCCCCGGACTGATAACTATGGCTACACCTTC; CDR3aa: CASSPRTDNYGYTF
v_gene: TRBV7-2; d_gene: .; abundance: .; j_gene: TRBJ1-2; CDR3nt: TGTGCCAGCAGCCACGGGGGCGCTGGACGTAACTATGGCTACACCTTC; CDR3aa: CASSHGGAGRNYGYTF
v_gene: TRBV4-1; d_gene: .; abundance: .; j_gene: TRBJ1-5; CDR3nt: TGCGCCAGCAGCCACACTGGGGCAGGGGGCAATCAGCCCCAGCATTTT; CDR3aa: CASSHTGAGGNQPQHF
v_gene: TRBV19; d_gene: TRBD1; abundance: once; j_gene: TRBJ2-7; CDR3nt: TGTGCGGACAGGTGCTCCTACGAGCAGTACTTC; CDR3aa: CADRCSYEQYF
v_gene: TRBV23-1; d_gene: .; abundance: .; j_gene: TRBJ1-5; CDR3nt: TGCGCCAGCAGTCAACCCCGGCAGGCCTGCCCTAGCAATCAGCCCCAGCATTTT; CDR3aa: CASSQPRQACPSNQPQHF
v_gene: TRBV19; d_gene: TRBD2; abundance: .; j_gene: TRBJ2-5; CDR3nt: TGTGCCAGTGCCTTTAGCGGGGGGCCCGGGGAGACCCAGTACTTC; CDR3aa: CASAFSGGPGETQYF
v_gene: TRBV7-9; d_gene: .; abundance: .; j_gene: TRBJ2-2; CDR3nt: TGTGCCAGCCAAAAGCGGTCGAACACCGGGGAGCTGTTTTTT; CDR3aa: CASQKRSNTGELFF
v_gene: TRBV12-3/TRBV12-4; d_gene: .; abundance: .; j_gene: TRBJ2-5; CDR3nt: TGTGCCAGCAGTTTAAAAGAGACCCAGTACTTC; CDR3aa: CASSLKETQYF
v_gene: TRBV4-1; d_gene: .; abundance: .; j_gene: TRBJ2-6; CDR3nt: TGCGCCAGCAGCCTCCTTCTCACTGGGGCCAACGTCCTGACTTTC; CDR3aa: CASSLLLTGANVLTF
v_gene: TRBV9; d_gene: TRBD2; abundance: .; j_gene: TRBJ2-2; CDR3nt: TGTGCCAGCAGCGTACAGGGGACTAGTTACACCGGGGAGCTGTTTTTT; CDR3aa: CASSVQGTSYTGELFF
v_gene: TRBV2; d_gene: .; abundance: .; j_gene: TRBJ1-5; CDR3nt: TGTGCCAGCAGTGAAGGGTCCAGCAATCAGCCCCAGCATTTT; CDR3aa: CASSEGSSNQPQHF
v_gene: TRBV6-4; d_gene: .; abundance: .; j_gene: TRBJ1-1; CDR3nt: TGTGCCAGCAGTGACTATGTCGGTGAAGCTTTCTTT; CDR3aa: CASSDYVGEAFF
v_gene: TRBV6-5; d_gene: TRBD1; abundance: .; j_gene: TRBJ2-7; CDR3nt: TGTGCCAGCAGTCCGGGACAGGGGAGAAACGAGCAGTACTTC; CDR3aa: CASSPGQGRNEQYF
v_gene: TRBV5-5; d_gene: .; abundance: .; j_gene: TRBJ2-1; CDR3nt: TGTGCCAGCAGCTTGCAGGGCCGTATCGGCAATGAGCAGTTCTTC; CDR3aa: CASSLQGRIGNEQFF